These 18 T cell receptor beta chains share one sample of origin, sequenced in a study of metastatic and nonmetastatic thyroid tumors. The entire patient cohort was treatment-naive prior to thyroid surgery. MiXCR re-clonotyped the PCR reads for TCRdb. The sample records tens of thousands of clones, around a sixth being singletons. Sample: blood. These receptors all come from a male donor with papillary thyroid cancer or a benign thyroid nodule (not recorded which). Some clones in this sample may be carry-over from other donors' samples.

Many counts were recorded for this clone. The chain links TRBV19 to TRBJ1-2; D is undetermined. CDR3 length: 11 amino acids. Germline CDR1 is LNHDA and CDR2 is SQIVND (reference sequence). V lost 10 bases to trimming and J lost 5 bases, with 11 bases between them. The CDR3 protein is CATFEEYGYTF. The CDR3 nucleotides are TGTGCCACCTTCGAGGAGTATGGCTACACCTTC.

The chain is built from TRBV6-1 and TRBJ2-1; a possible D gene is TRBD2 (6 bases). V lost 6 bases and J lost 5, with 17 bases in between. The CDR3 contains 15 residues. Per germline, CDR1 MNHNS and CDR2 SASEGT. In DNA, the CDR3 is TGTGCCAGCAGCGCCCCCCGCGGGAATAACAATGAGCAGTTCTTC. Protein sequence: CASSAPRGNNNEQFF.

DNA for the CDR3: TGTGCCAGCAGTACCTTCCCTTTCGGCCACGAGCAGTACTTC. Its translation: CASSTFPFGHEQYF. The chain is built from TRBV6-1 and TRBJ2-7; D call uncertain. The CDR3 runs to 14 residues. Germline loops: CDR1 MNHNS, CDR2 SASEGT. The V end lost 5 bases, the J end lost 5 bases, and 16 bases lay between the germline ends.

This clone has only a few counts. Other DNA sequences in this specimen translate into the identical CDR3. The CDR3 here is CASSVRQGDEQFF. The DNA of the CDR3 is TGTGCCAGCAGTGTGAGACAGGGAGATGAGCAGTTCTTC. This rearrangement joins TRBV19 to TRBJ2-1; 7 bases fit TRBD1. The CDR3 spans 13 residues. The germline CDR1 and CDR2 sequences are LNHDA and SQIVND (reference sequence). With 9 bases clipped from V and 8 bases from J, the junction kept 10 bases outside the gene matches.

This clone has at least ten counts. V usage is TRBV7-2 and J usage is TRBJ2-7, with 7 nucleotides matching TRBD2. CDR1 and CDR2 from the germline V gene are SGHTA and FQGNSA. V trimming: 4 bases; J trimming: 7 bases; junction bases outside the gene matches: 7. This CDR3 contains 13 residues. CDR3 loop: CASSSTSVGEQYF. In DNA, the CDR3 is TGTGCCAGCAGCTCCACTAGCGTAGGGGAGCAGTACTTC. The whole variable domain, filled in from reference TRBV7-2 and TRBJ2-7, reads GAGVSQSPSNKVTEKGKDVELRCDPISGHTALYWYRQSLGQGLEFLIYFQGNSAPDKSGLPSDRFSAERTGGSVSTLTIQRTQQEDSAVYLCASSSTSVGEQYFGPGTRLTVT.

This clone occurred many times. This chain uses TRBV12-3 or TRBV12-4 with TRBJ2-3; 9 nucleotides match TRBD2. The ends lost 3 bases at V and 3 bases at J; junction bases unmatched: 7. The CDR3 totals 16 residues. The CDR3 nucleotides are TGTGCCAGCAGTTTCGGGACTAGCCCTACGACAGATACGCAGTATTTT. Protein sequence: CASSFGTSPTTDTQYF.

This clone was counted at least ten times. J is TRBJ2-7 and V is TRBV7-9; 10 bases agree with TRBD2. CDR1 is SEHNR, CDR2 FQNEAQ, per germline (reference sequence). This CDR3 has 15 amino acids. V shed 2 bases, J shed 1 base, and the junction held 2 bases outside the gene matches. In DNA form, the CDR3 reads TGTGCCAGCAGCTTACAAGCGGGAGGGTCCTACGAGCAGTACTTC. It yields the protein CASSLQAGGSYEQYF.

This clone was observed at least ten times. Being one base from a much bigger clone, this may be a read error. The sample carries other DNA sequences with the same CDR3. The chain employs TRBV19 and TRBJ2-7; D is unresolved. This CDR3 comprises 15 residues. Germline V gene data show CDR1 as LNHDA and CDR2 as SQIVND (reference sequence). Trimming removed 1 base from V and 6 bases from J, with 16 bases in between. The CDR3 is CASSIGNGATCEQYF. The CDR3 DNA reads TGTGCCAGTAGTATAGGGAACGGCGCTACCTGCGAGCAGTACTTC.

This clone was observed many times. The rearrangement uses TRBV27 and TRBJ2-5; D gene ambiguous. Deletions cut 5 bases from V and 5 bases from J, with 12 bases between. The CDR3 runs 13 residues. Germline V lookup: CDR1 MNHEY, CDR2 SMNVEV (reference sequence). The CDR3 here is CASSQPARETQYF. DNA for the CDR3: TGTGCCAGCAGTCAGCCCGCGAGGGAGACCCAGTACTTC.

Many counts were recorded for this clone. The J gene is TRBJ2-7, the V gene TRBV9; tentatively, D is TRBD1 or TRBD2 (5 bases each). The V and J ends lost 4 bases and 3 bases respectively, with 14 bases between them. The CDR3 spans 14 residues. Germline V gene data show CDR1 as SGDLS and CDR2 as YYNGEE. The CDR3 loop reads CASSPPGRNYEQYF. CDR3 bases: TGTGCCAGCAGCCCCCCGGGACGGAACTACGAGCAGTACTTC.

This clone was found many times. The CDR3 sequence: CASSLNRETQYF. The CDR3 DNA reads as TGTGCCAGCAGTTTAAACCGGGAGACCCAGTACTTC. This chain links TRBV12-3 or TRBV12-4 with TRBJ2-5; D gene unclear. Trimming removed 2 bases from V and 5 bases from J, with 6 bases in between. The CDR3 is 12 residues long.

This clone has a handful of counts. The chain employs TRBV20-1 and TRBJ1-1; D is possibly TRBD1 (5 bases). Trimming shortened V by 0 bases and J by 4 bases, and 9 bases separated the two germline ends. CDR1 DFQATT and CDR2 SNEGSKA come from the germline V gene (reference sequence). The CDR3 is made up of 13 amino acids. The CDR3 loop reads CSARDLQGTEAFF. CDR3 DNA sequence: TGCAGTGCTAGAGATCTCCAGGGCACTGAAGCTTTCTTT.

The chain links TRBV11-1 to TRBJ2-1; D not certain. Trimming shortened V by 7 bases and J by 6 bases, and 19 bases separated the two germline ends. The germline CDR1 and CDR2 sequences are SGHAT and FQDESV (reference sequence). This CDR3 is built from 15 residues. The CDR3 bases are TGTGCCAGCACCCTACTTTGGTGCGAGTGCAATGAGCAGTTCTTC. Translating it yields CASTLLWCECNEQFF. The full variable domain, in which reference TRBV11-1 and TRBJ2-1 provide the parts outside the CDR3, is EAEVAQSPRYKITEKSQAVAFWCDPISGHATLYWYRQILGQGPELLVQFQDESVVDDSQLPKDRFSAERLKGVDSTLKIQPAELGDSAMYLCASTLLWCECNEQFFGPGTRLTVL.

Many counts were recorded for this clone. V usage is TRBV5-1 and J usage is TRBJ2-3; D is perhaps TRBD2 (5 bases). Trimming pared 0 bases from V and 2 bases from J, leaving 10 bases between. Germline CDR1 and CDR2: SGHRS and YFSETQ. This CDR3 has 15 amino acids. The CDR3 loop is CASSLAAGTTDTQYF. CDR3 DNA: TGCGCCAGCAGCTTGGCGGCGGGTACCACAGATACGCAGTATTTT.

By share, this clone counts as medium-sized. The chain is built from TRBV6-1 and TRBJ1-2, with 8 bases fitting TRBD1. V lost 2 bases to trimming and J lost 4 bases; unmatched junction nucleotides: 9. The CDR3 runs 16 residues. Germline lookup yields CDR1 MNHNS and CDR2 SASEGT. CDR3 protein: CASSERAGGERYGYTF. CDR3 DNA sequence: TGTGCCAGCAGTGAACGGGCAGGGGGCGAGCGCTATGGCTACACCTTC.

Comment on this clone: One end of the junction fails to match germline, which may point to a read error. This sequence joins TRBV7-2 and TRBJ2-7; TRBD2 aligns across 14 bases. The germline V gene encodes CDR1 SGHTA and CDR2 FQGNSA. This CDR3 spans 14 amino acids. CDR3 DNA: TGTGCCAGCAGTTTAGGACTAGCGGGAGGCGAGCAGTACTTC. It encodes CASSLGLAGGEQYF. Drawing the rest from reference TRBV7-2 and TRBJ2-7, the complete variable domain is GAGVSQSPSNKVTEKGKDVELRCDPISGHTALYWYRQSLGQGLEFLIYFQGNSAPDKSGLPSDRFSAERTGGSVSTLTIQRTQQEDSAVYLCASSLGLAGGEQYFGPGTRLTVT.

The table lists this clone with many counts. As DNA, the CDR3 is TGTGCCAGCAGTGCTCAAGTAAATCAGCCCCAGCATTTT. Amino acids: CASSAQVNQPQHF. The rearrangement uses TRBV12-3 or TRBV12-4 and TRBJ1-5; D unclear. Between the trimmed V and J ends, which lost 5 bases and 4 bases, there was a span of 9 bases. This CDR3 has 13 amino acids.

This clone came up many times. The junction differs from germline at one of its ends, possibly a read error. The V call is TRBV6-5, the J call TRBJ1-1; D might be TRBD1 (5 bases). Germline assignment: CDR1 MNHEY and CDR2 SVGAGI. CDR3 size: 16 residues. The CDR3 DNA is TGTGCCAGCAGTTACCCCGGGGCCTTAATTAATTCTGAAGCCTTCTTT. Translation: CASSYPGALINSEAFF.